Each of the 27 T cell receptor beta chains below was sequenced from the same sample in a study of cytomegalovirus exposure and HLA in healthy donors. Primers: 60 Vbeta forward and 13 Jbeta reverse. TCRdb's copy holds only in-frame clones and misses some; the assay was immunoSEQ multiplex PCR. The table shows about 150,000 clones, with around 78% occurring only once. Sequenced: PBMCs. The receptors were gathered from a man between 35 and 55 years old in good health and CMV-seronegative.

The chain links TRBV28 to TRBJ2-5, with 9 nucleotides matching TRBD2. Germline V gene data show CDR1 as MDHEN and CDR2 as SYDVKM. V shed 7 bases, J shed 4 bases, and the junction held 4 bases outside the gene matches. The CDR3 spans 13 residues. The CDR3 DNA is TGTGCCAGCAAAGTAGCGGGAGCAGAGACCCAGTACTTC. Its protein is CASKVAGAETQYF.

V usage is TRBV7-6 and J usage is TRBJ2-7, with 8 bases that match TRBD1. Germline V gene sequence: CDR1 SGHVS, CDR2 FNYEAQ. The CDR3 is 15 residues long. J was trimmed by 1 base and V by 1 base; bases with no gene match: 3. DNA for the CDR3: TGTGCCAGCAGCTTAGAAACAGGGGGGTCCTACGAGCAGTACGTC. Protein sequence: CASSLETGGSYEQYV.

The chain couples TRBV29-1 to TRBJ2-7; D is unresolved. There are 19 residues in the CDR3. V lost 2 bases, J lost 4 bases, and 30 bases lay in between. Germline V lookup: CDR1 SQVTM, CDR2 ANQGSEA. CDR3 sequence reads: CSVECPFISKQKAAYEQYV. CDR3 DNA sequence: TGCAGCGTTGAATGCCCCTTTATTTCCAAGCAGAAGGCGGCATACGAGCAGTACGTC.

For the CDR3, the DNA is TGTGCCAGCAGCTGGCTTCCTAGCGGAGGCTACAATGAGCAGTTCTTC. As protein: CASSWLPSGGYNEQFF. The chain recombines TRBV5-5 with TRBJ2-1; 7 nucleotides agree with TRBD2. CDR3 length: 16 amino acids. The V segment lost 3 bases and the J segment 3 bases; nucleotides outside the gene matches: 9. In germline, CDR1 is SGHKS, CDR2 YYEKEE (reference sequence).

The chain has TRBV10-3 and TRBJ2-3; 13 bases are shared with TRBD2. The CDR3 loop spans 16 amino acids. Germline CDR1 and CDR2: ENHRY and SYGVKD. The J segment lost 5 bases and the V segment lost 5 bases, leaving 7 bases of the junction unmatched. CDR3: CAISSGLAGVEDTQYF. For the CDR3, the DNA is TGTGCCATCAGTTCCGGACTAGCGGGAGTTGAAGATACGCAGTATTTT.

The chain combines TRBV2 with TRBJ2-2; possible D gene TRBD2, 7 bases. The CDR3 is 17 amino acids. Germline loops: CDR1 SNHLY, CDR2 FYNNEI. The V and J ends lost 1 base and 0 bases respectively, with 12 bases between them. The chain's CDR3 is CASSEGGLAANTGELFF. DNA of the CDR3: TGTGCCAGCAGTGAAGGGGGGCTAGCGGCGAACACCGGGGAGCTGTTTTTT.

This rearrangement joins TRBV5-1 to TRBJ2-5; 13 nucleotides align to TRBD2. Germline V gene lookup returns CDR1 SGHRS and CDR2 YFSETQ. The CDR3 is 18 residues long. The V segment lost 2 bases and the J segment 2 bases; nucleotides outside the gene matches: 9. The CDR3 coding sequence is TGCGCCAGCAGCTTTACAGGGGGACTAGCGGGGCCTCAAGAGACCCAGTACTTC. Translation gives CASSFTGGLAGPQETQYF.

The chain is built from TRBV29-1 and TRBJ2-5, with 9 bases that match TRBD1. The CDR3 contains 13 residues. CDR1 SQVTM and CDR2 ANQGSEA come from the germline V gene. After removal of 6 bases from V and 4 bases from J, the junction contained 6 bases not matched to a gene. The CDR3 loop is CSVWDRVGETQYF. The CDR3 bases are TGCAGCGTGTGGGACAGGGTCGGAGAGACCCAGTACTTC.

The gene calls are TRBV2 and TRBJ1-4; 7 bases map to TRBD1. From germline, CDR1 is SNHLY and CDR2 FYNNEI. The CDR3 length is 14 residues. After removal of 8 bases from V and 6 bases from J, the junction contained 9 bases not matched to a gene. CDR3 in amino acids: CASRRDSYYEKLFF. As DNA, the CDR3 is TGTGCCAGCCGGCGGGACAGCTATTATGAAAAACTGTTTTTT.

V usage is TRBV29-1 and J usage is TRBJ2-5; D might be TRBD1 (5 bases). The J call could be wrong; TRBJ2-7 is a better fit for the DNA end. The CDR3 has 12 amino acids. Germline assignment: CDR1 SQVTM and CDR2 ANQGSEA. CDR3 DNA sequence: TGCAGCGTTGTAGGGGCTTCCTACGAGCAGTACTTC. It translates to CSVVGASYEQYF.

The V and J genes are TRBV5-6 and TRBJ1-2, with D unclear. The CDR3 is 14 amino acids. Between the trimmed V and J ends, which lost 0 bases and 4 bases, there was a span of 10 bases. CDR1 is SGHDT, CDR2 YYEEEE, per germline. The CDR3 spells CASSLAVISYGYTF. CDR3 coding DNA: TGTGCCAGCAGCTTGGCCGTAATTTCCTATGGCTACACCTTC.

The J gene is TRBJ2-3, the V gene TRBV19, with 8 nucleotides matching TRBD1. The ends lost 3 bases at V and 6 bases at J; junction bases unmatched: 8. The CDR3 consists of 15 residues. CDR1 is LNHDA, CDR2 SQIVND, per germline (reference sequence). CDR3 DNA sequence: TGTGCCAGTAGTATCCCGGACAGGGTGAAGGATACGCAGTATTTT. Its protein is CASSIPDRVKDTQYF.

This clone was counted only a few times. The gene calls are TRBV11-2 and TRBJ1-1; possible D gene TRBD1, 5 bases. CDR3 length: 14 residues. The germline gives CDR1 SGHAT, CDR2 FQNNGV. V lost 4 bases, J lost 6 bases, and 15 bases lay in between. CDR3 residues: CASSSPRGLSEAFF. In nucleotides, the CDR3 is TGTGCCAGCAGCTCCCCACGGGGACTTTCTGAAGCTTTCTTT.

This sequence joins TRBV7-9 and TRBJ2-7, with 11 bases matching TRBD1. The V gene end was trimmed by 5 bases and the J gene end by 2 bases; junction bases not matched to a gene: 5. This CDR3 spans 15 amino acids. Germline CDR1 reads SEHNR; CDR2 reads FQNEAQ (reference sequence). The CDR3: CASSQGTGGPYEQYF. As DNA, the CDR3 is TGTGCCAGCAGCCAGGGGACAGGGGGTCCCTACGAGCAGTACTTC.

The genes are TRBV5-4 and TRBJ2-5, with TRBD2 matching over 9 bases. The trim removed 5 bases at V and 5 bases at J, leaving 7 bases unmatched. This CDR3 is built from 14 residues. Germline-derived CDR1 and CDR2 are SGHNT and YYREEE (reference sequence). The CDR3 region has the DNA TGTGCCAGCAGTGGGGCGGGAGGGCGGGAGACCCAGTACTTC. As protein: CASSGAGGRETQYF. Full variable domain (rest looked up from reference TRBV5-4 and TRBJ2-5): ETGVTQSPTHLIKTRGQQVTLRCSSQSGHNTVSWYQQALGQGPQFIFQYYREEENGRGNFPPRFSGLQFPNYSSELNVNALELDDSALYLCASSGAGGRETQYFGPGTRLLVL.

The V call is TRBV7-9, the J call TRBJ1-1, with D perhaps TRBD1 (6 bases). Germline CDR1 SEHNR, CDR2 FQNEAQ (reference sequence). The V end lost 3 bases, the J end lost 1 base, and 9 bases lay between the germline ends. The CDR3 contains 14 residues. CDR3 DNA sequence: TGTGCCAGCAGCTTCCGGACAGAGAACACTGAAGCTTTCTTT. Protein: CASSFRTENTEAFF.

For the CDR3, the DNA is TGTGCCATCAGTACAGACAGGGGGCCTCGAGAGACCCAGTACTTC. This translates into CAISTDRGPRETQYF. The gene calls are TRBV10-3 and TRBJ2-5, with 10 positions matching TRBD1. V was clipped by 5 bases and J by 4 bases; unmatched bases: 7. The V gene's germline CDR1 is ENHRY and CDR2 SYGVKD. The CDR3 loop spans 15 amino acids.

This chain links TRBV6-5 with TRBJ2-7; 7 bases align to TRBD1. Trimming took 5 bases from V and 4 from J; bases not matched to a gene: 5. The germline V gene has CDR1 MNHEY and CDR2 SVGAGI. This CDR3 has 13 amino acids. CDR3 sequence: CASSPGTAYEQYV. The DNA of the CDR3 is TGTGCCAGCAGTCCAGGGACAGCATACGAGCAGTACGTC.

DNA for the CDR3: TGTGCCAGTAGTATGAATGGAGGCACTGAAGCTTTCTTT. This sequence encodes CASSMNGGTEAFF. J is TRBJ1-1 and V is TRBV19; D unclear. CDR1 and CDR2 from the germline V gene are LNHDA and SQIVND (reference sequence). V was pared by 3 bases and J by 4 bases, with 9 bases between. This CDR3 is 13 amino acids long.

J is TRBJ2-7 and V is TRBV7-9; 7 bases match TRBD1. This CDR3 is 13 amino acids long. Germline CDR1 is SEHNR and CDR2 is FQNEAQ (reference sequence). Trimming at V came to 2 bases and at J to 3 bases, leaving 1 base not matched to a gene. The CDR3 DNA follows: TGTGCCAGCAGCTTATGGGACAGCTACGAGCAGTACGTC. As protein: CASSLWDSYEQYV.

V gene TRBV10-2 combines with J gene TRBJ2-5, with D perhaps matching TRBD1 (6 bases). The CDR3 totals 14 residues. The V end was cut by 3 bases, the J end by 5 bases, with 13 bases between. Germline assignment: CDR1 WSHSY and CDR2 SAAADI. The CDR3 here is CASSEYREDETQYF. CDR3 coding DNA: TGCGCCAGCAGTGAATACAGGGAAGACGAGACCCAGTACTTC.

Details on this clone: Other DNA sequences of this sample code for an identical CDR3. The chain carries TRBV21-1 and TRBJ1-2; TRBD1 is the table's D call and was not checked against the DNA. TRBV21-1 counts as a pseudogene. CDR3 size: 16 residues. CDR3 in amino acids: CASIITGGVVNYGYTF. The CDR3 nucleotides are TGTGCCAGCATTATAACAGGGGGAGTGGTTAACTATGGCTACACCTTC.

On this clone: The identical CDR3 is also encoded by other nucleotide sequences in the sample. The rearrangement links TRBV10-1 to TRBJ2-3, with 10 nucleotides matching TRBD2. The CDR3 totals 16 residues. The germline V gene encodes CDR1 WNHNN and CDR2 SYGVQD (reference sequence). V dropped 2 bases and J dropped 1; count of bases not matched to a gene: 3. The CDR3 DNA reads as TGCGCCAGCAGTGAGAGCCTAGCGGGAGGCACAGATACGCAGTATTTT. Translation gives CASSESLAGGTDTQYF.

This clone was recorded once. The V and J genes are TRBV6-5 and TRBJ2-7, with 9 bases lining up with TRBD1. Germline V lookup: CDR1 MNHEY, CDR2 SVGAGI. The J segment lost 5 bases and the V segment lost 4 bases, leaving 12 bases of the junction unmatched. This CDR3 is 16 amino acids long. This CDR3 is CASSFNLPGQGDEQYF. CDR3 nucleotide sequence: TGTGCCAGCAGTTTCAACCTTCCGGGACAGGGAGACGAGCAGTACTTC.

This clone was picked up a small number of times. This chain connects TRBV9 to TRBJ1-5; 7 bases are a match to TRBD1. Trimming at V came to 8 bases and at J to 3 bases, leaving 8 bases not matched to a gene. This CDR3 has 14 amino acids. Germline V gives CDR1 SGDLS, CDR2 YYNGEE. The CDR3 region has the DNA TGTGCCAGTGCCCCTGGGACAGACAATCAGCCCCAGCATTTT. Amino acids: CASAPGTDNQPQHF.

The chain recombines TRBV5-1 with TRBJ1-2, with D uncertain. CDR1 SGHRS and CDR2 YFSETQ come from the germline V gene. With 4 bases removed from V and 4 bases from J, the gap between germline ends came to 20 bases. The CDR3 extends over 16 amino acids. CDR3 sequence (DNA): TGCGCCAGCAGCGTGTCATTTGGGCCAAGTACCTATGGCTACACCTTC. This sequence encodes CASSVSFGPSTYGYTF.

The V and J genes are TRBV6-6 and TRBJ2-1; D might be TRBD2 (5 bases). The germline V gene has CDR1 MNHNY and CDR2 SVGAGI (reference sequence). The CDR3 has 14 residues. Trimming took 8 bases from V and 1 from J, leaving 12 bases between them. The CDR3 reads CASWVGGSYNEQFF. The CDR3 nucleotides read TGTGCCAGCTGGGTCGGAGGTTCCTACAATGAGCAGTTCTTC.